This T cell receptor (beta chain) was sequenced during a study of Graves' ophthalmopathy and Graves' hyperthyroidism. Study observations and caveats: Clonotypes were expanded in thyroid at above 0.001 frequency, and most also appeared in blood. In separating ophthalmopathy from stable hyperthyroidism, a 13-signature model achieved nearly 90% sensitivity and 81.08% specificity.

Trimming left V 3 bases short and J 5 bases short, with 16 bases between. The V gene's germline CDR1 is GTSNPN and CDR2 SVGIG (reference sequence). This CDR3 contains 14 residues. The study amplified TCR beta CDR3 regions using RNA transcripts. HTBI primers served in a first-round RT-PCR, which a second-round multiplex PCR followed. One entry per CDR3 protein results from TCRdb running MiXCR on the multiplex PCR reads. Here the sample spans 300,000 to 350,000 distinct CDR3 sequences, about a sixth being singletons. Concerning this clonotype itself: What it binds is unknown. This clone may be a read error of a much larger clone one base away.

The sequence was obtained from an adult man with Graves' ophthalmopathy. The J gene is TRBJ2-5, the V gene TRBV30; D is perhaps TRBD2 (5 bases). The sample taken for sequencing was peripheral blood. The CDR3 coding sequence is TGTGCCTGGAGGTGGGCCCGAAGAGGGGAGACCCAGTACTTC. Protein sequence: CAWRWARRGETQYF.